These T cell receptor beta chains were read from a single sample in a study of T cells in narcolepsy. Clones were read by immunoSEQ multiplex PCR, and TCRdb kept only the in-frame ones, dropping some. The data contain over 30,000 clones, about 85% of them singletons. The material sequenced was CD45RA- memory CD4+ T cells from PBMCs. All receptors come from a human donor with narcolepsy. Both conserved end residues are part of each CDR3. Each record gives: clone size, V gene, D gene, J gene, CDR3 DNA, CDR3 protein. D genes are given only for firm matches. Clone size is shown for a subset of rows, as once, few, many or a class of expanded clone.

size: NA; V: TRBV15; D: TRBD1; J: TRBJ2-5; DNA: TGTGCCACCAGCAGGGTAGGGACAGTAGGCGAGACCCAGTACTTC; CDR3: CATSRVGTVGETQYF
size: NA; V: TRBV30; D: TRBD2; J: TRBJ2-3; DNA: TGTGCCTGGAGTCAACGACTAGCGGGGGGGGCAGATACGCAGTATTTT; CDR3: CAWSQRLAGGADTQYF
size: NA; V: TRBV7-2; D: NA; J: TRBJ2-7; DNA: TGTGCCAGCAGCGGGGCAGGGTGGTACGAGCAGTACTTC; CDR3: CASSGAGWYEQYF
size: NA; V: TRBV19; D: NA; J: TRBJ1-5; DNA: TGTGCCAGTACACATATCAGGGTCGGTTATAGCAATCAGCCCCAGCATTTT; CDR3: CASTHIRVGYSNQPQHF
size: NA; V: TRBV7-2; D: NA; J: TRBJ2-3; DNA: TGTGCCAGCAGTCTAGCAACAGGCCTCACAGATACGCAGTATTTT; CDR3: CASSLATGLTDTQYF
size: NA; V: TRBV6-5; D: TRBD2; J: TRBJ2-7; DNA: TGTGCCAGCAGAAGGACTAGGCTGGGACTTTACGAGCAGTACTTC; CDR3: CASRRTRLGLYEQYF
size: NA; V: TRBV29-1; D: NA; J: TRBJ1-3; DNA: TGCAGCGTTCAGGACAGAGGTGCTGGAAACACCATATATTTT; CDR3: CSVQDRGAGNTIYF
size: NA; V: TRBV18; D: TRBD2; J: TRBJ2-5; DNA: TGTGCCAGCTCACCAGGACTAGCGGGGGGAGAGACCCAGTACTTC; CDR3: CASSPGLAGGETQYF
size: NA; V: TRBV6-5; D: NA; J: TRBJ2-7; DNA: TGTGCCAGCAGTTCCCCCCCCCGGCAGGCAGCCTACGAGCAGTACTTC; CDR3: CASSSPPRQAAYEQYF
size: NA; V: TRBV5-6; D: NA; J: TRBJ2-6; DNA: TGTGCCAGCAGCTTTGGACCGAGCTCTGGGGCCAACGTCCTGACTTTC; CDR3: CASSFGPSSGANVLTF
size: NA; V: TRBV9; D: NA; J: TRBJ1-2; DNA: TGTGCCAGCAGCCCGGACTTTTATGGCTACACCTTC; CDR3: CASSPDFYGYTF
size: NA; V: TRBV2; D: TRBD1; J: TRBJ1-4; DNA: TGTGCCAGCAGTGAACAGGGGGCCGTGGCTGAAAAACTGTTTTTT; CDR3: CASSEQGAVAEKLFF
size: NA; V: TRBV5-1; D: NA; J: TRBJ2-4; DNA: TGCGCCAGTAGTCTAGAGAGGAACATTCAGTACTTC; CDR3: CASSLERNIQYF
size: NA; V: TRBV7-9; D: NA; J: TRBJ1-2; DNA: TGTGCCAGCAGCTTTGAGACCCACTACACCTTC; CDR3: CASSFETHYTF
size: NA; V: TRBV28; D: TRBD1; J: TRBJ1-2; DNA: TGTGCCAGCCGGGACAGTAACTATGGCTACACCTTC; CDR3: CASRDSNYGYTF
size: NA; V: TRBV2; D: NA; J: TRBJ1-4; DNA: TGTGCCAGCAGTGACAAGGGTTTCAAGGAAAAACTGTTTTTT; CDR3: CASSDKGFKEKLFF
size: NA; V: TRBV9; D: TRBD2; J: TRBJ2-3; DNA: TGTGCCAGCAGCTCGACTAGCGGGGGTACAGATACGCAGTATTTT; CDR3: CASSSTSGGTDTQYF
size: NA; V: TRBV10-3; D: NA; J: TRBJ1-2; DNA: TGTGCCATCAGTGAGTCGGGAGAGTTGACTGGAGGCTACACCTTC; CDR3: CAISESGELTGGYTF
size: NA; V: TRBV15; D: NA; J: TRBJ1-6; DNA: TGTGCCACCAGCGCCGCGGGGGCCCTCCACTTT; CDR3: CATSAAGALHF
size: NA; V: TRBV28; D: NA; J: TRBJ1-1; DNA: TGTGCCAGCAGCCGACTCTTGGGGGGTCGCACTGAAGCTTTCTTT; CDR3: CASSRLLGGRTEAFF
size: NA; V: TRBV25-1; D: NA; J: TRBJ1-1; DNA: TGTGCCAGCAGTGAATACAGGGAGGCCGCTGAAGCTTTCTTT; CDR3: CASSEYREAAEAFF
size: NA; V: TRBV2; D: NA; J: TRBJ1-5; DNA: TGTGCCAGCAGGAAAGACCCCGACAGGAGAAGGGATCAGCCCCAGCATTTT; CDR3: CASRKDPDRRRDQPQHF
size: once; V: TRBV19; D: TRBD1; J: TRBJ2-7; DNA: TGTGCCAGTAGTATGACCGGGACAGGGGGTTTCTACGAGCAGTACTTC; CDR3: CASSMTGTGGFYEQYF
size: once; V: TRBV4-2; D: NA; J: TRBJ1-3; DNA: TGTGCCAGCAAAAAGGGAGATTCTGGAAACACCATATATTTT; CDR3: CASKKGDSGNTIYF
size: NA; V: TRBV5-1; D: TRBD1; J: TRBJ2-3; DNA: TGCGCCAGCAGCTCAGGGGGTGGCACAGATACGCAGTATTTT; CDR3: CASSSGGGTDTQYF
size: once; V: TRBV5-1; D: NA; J: TRBJ2-2; DNA: TGCGCCAGCGCTCCCAGGGGAGCCGGGGAGCTGTTTTTT; CDR3: CASAPRGAGELFF
size: NA; V: TRBV4-1; D: NA; J: TRBJ1-4; DNA: TGCGCCAGCAGCCAGCCCGGGATCGAGGGAAAACTGTTTTTT; CDR3: CASSQPGIEGKLFF
size: NA; V: TRBV11-2; D: TRBD2; J: TRBJ2-3; DNA: TGTGCCAGCAGCCCTTCAGCGGGAACCACAGATACGCAGTATTTT; CDR3: CASSPSAGTTDTQYF
size: NA; V: TRBV20-1; D: NA; J: TRBJ1-4; DNA: TGCAGTGCTAGAGAGGGCCAGTGGTTT; CDR3: CSAREGQWF
size: NA; V: TRBV7-3; D: NA; J: TRBJ2-7; DNA: TGTGCCAGCAGCTTACAGGGGAGCGAGCAGTACTTC; CDR3: CASSLQGSEQYF
size: NA; V: TRBV28; D: TRBD2; J: TRBJ2-1; DNA: TGTGCCAGCAAAGGGCTAGCGGGGGGAAACAATGAGCAGTTCTTC; CDR3: CASKGLAGGNNEQFF
size: NA; V: TRBV19; D: TRBD1; J: TRBJ1-5; DNA: TGTGCCAGTAGGATGACAGGGGGCGAAGCAGGTTATCAGCCCCAGCATTTT; CDR3: CASRMTGGEAGYQPQHF
size: NA; V: TRBV6-1; D: NA; J: TRBJ1-6; DNA: TGTGCCAGCACCCGCGTAGGGGGAAATAATTCACCCCTCCACTTT; CDR3: CASTRVGGNNSPLHF
size: NA; V: TRBV5-4; D: TRBD2; J: TRBJ2-4; DNA: TGTGCCAGCAGCTTGCTAGCGGGGCCACTCCAAGCCAAAAACATTCAGTACTTC; CDR3: CASSLLAGPLQAKNIQYF
size: once; V: TRBV7-3; D: TRBD2; J: TRBJ2-3; DNA: TGTGCCAGCAGCCGTAGCGGGGGAAGGGATACGCAGTATTTT; CDR3: CASSRSGGRDTQYF
size: NA; V: TRBV6-6; D: NA; J: TRBJ2-2; DNA: TGTGCCAGCACCCTGGGGAGTACGAACGGGGAGCTGTTTTTT; CDR3: CASTLGSTNGELFF
size: NA; V: TRBV18; D: NA; J: TRBJ1-1; DNA: TGTGCCAGCTCACAGACGGTCAGGACTGAAGCTTTCTTT; CDR3: CASSQTVRTEAFF
size: few; V: TRBV11-2; D: NA; J: TRBJ2-6; DNA: TGTGCCAGCACCCGTACCGTCACTGGGGCCAACGTCCTGACTTTC; CDR3: CASTRTVTGANVLTF
size: once; V: TRBV19; D: NA; J: TRBJ1-1; DNA: TGTGCCAGTAGTATCCAATCGGGTTTGGGCACTGAAGCTTTCTTT; CDR3: CASSIQSGLGTEAFF
size: NA; V: TRBV7-2; D: TRBD2; J: TRBJ2-5; DNA: TGTGCCAGCAGCTCCGGGACTAGCGGGGGGGTCCTCGGGGAGACCCAGTACTTC; CDR3: CASSSGTSGGVLGETQYF
size: once; V: TRBV4-3; D: NA; J: TRBJ1-1; DNA: TGCGCCAGCAGCGATCAGTCAAACACTGAAGCTTTCTTT; CDR3: CASSDQSNTEAFF
size: NA; V: TRBV15; D: TRBD1; J: TRBJ1-2; DNA: TGTGCCACCAGCAGAGTCGCAGGGGGGACCGGCTACACCTTC; CDR3: CATSRVAGGTGYTF
size: NA; V: TRBV27; D: NA; J: TRBJ1-2; DNA: TGTGCCAGCAGTGAAGTCAGGGGCTATGGCTACACCTTC; CDR3: CASSEVRGYGYTF
size: NA; V: TRBV14; D: NA; J: TRBJ2-1; DNA: TGTGCCAGCAGCCAAGGGGCGCTCTACAATGAGCAGTTCTTC; CDR3: CASSQGALYNEQFF
size: few; V: TRBV5-4; D: NA; J: TRBJ1-3; DNA: TGTGCCAGCAGCTTGGCGGCAGGTGGAAACACCATATATTTT; CDR3: CASSLAAGGNTIYF
size: few; V: TRBV15; D: TRBD1; J: TRBJ1-6; DNA: TGTGCCACCAGCAGGAGAGCGGGACAGGGAGGATCACCCCTCCACTTT; CDR3: CATSRRAGQGGSPLHF
size: NA; V: TRBV9; D: NA; J: TRBJ1-1; DNA: TGTGCCAGCAGCGTAGCTTTAGGGGCTGAAGCTTTCTTT; CDR3: CASSVALGAEAFF
size: NA; V: TRBV28; D: NA; J: TRBJ1-2; DNA: TGTGCTGCGGGAAGACGATATGGCTACACCTTC; CDR3: CAAGRRYGYTF
size: NA; V: TRBV6-1; D: TRBD1; J: TRBJ2-7; DNA: TGTGCCAGCAGTCCCCGGGACAGGGATCGGAACGAGCAGTACTTC; CDR3: CASSPRDRDRNEQYF
size: NA; V: TRBV11-2; D: TRBD1; J: TRBJ1-5; DNA: TGTGCCAGCAGCTTAGATACAGGGGGCCACCAGCCCCAGCATTTT; CDR3: CASSLDTGGHQPQHF
size: once; V: TRBV2; D: NA; J: TRBJ1-2; DNA: TGTGCCAGCAGTCGAGGGTACGGCTACACCTTC; CDR3: CASSRGYGYTF
size: NA; V: TRBV4-3; D: NA; J: TRBJ2-3; DNA: TGCGCCAGCAGCCAACGCAGGTACACAGATACGCAGTATTTT; CDR3: CASSQRRYTDTQYF
size: NA; V: TRBV11-2; D: TRBD2; J: TRBJ2-1; DNA: TGTGCCAGCAGCTTAGAAGGCGGGGGGGCTATCAATGAGCAGTTCTTC; CDR3: CASSLEGGGAINEQFF
size: few; V: TRBV7-8; D: TRBD2; J: TRBJ2-5; DNA: TGTGCCAGCAGCTTAACTCTAGCGGGGGGAGAGACCCAGTACTTC; CDR3: CASSLTLAGGETQYF
size: NA; V: TRBV20-1; D: NA; J: TRBJ2-5; DNA: TGCAGTGCAGGGCTACAAGAGACCCAGTACTTC; CDR3: CSAGLQETQYF